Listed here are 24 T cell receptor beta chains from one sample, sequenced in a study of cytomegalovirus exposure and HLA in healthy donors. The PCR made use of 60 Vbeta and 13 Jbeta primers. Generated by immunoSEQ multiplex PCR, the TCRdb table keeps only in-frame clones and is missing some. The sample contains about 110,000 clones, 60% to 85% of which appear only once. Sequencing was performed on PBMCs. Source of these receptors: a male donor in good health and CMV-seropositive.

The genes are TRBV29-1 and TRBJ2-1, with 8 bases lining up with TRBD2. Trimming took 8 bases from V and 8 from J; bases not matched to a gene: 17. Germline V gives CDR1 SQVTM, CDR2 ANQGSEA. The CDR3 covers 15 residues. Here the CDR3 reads CSSDTPGTSLDEQFF. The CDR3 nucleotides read TGCAGCTCAGATACCCCCGGGACTAGTTTGGATGAGCAGTTCTTC.

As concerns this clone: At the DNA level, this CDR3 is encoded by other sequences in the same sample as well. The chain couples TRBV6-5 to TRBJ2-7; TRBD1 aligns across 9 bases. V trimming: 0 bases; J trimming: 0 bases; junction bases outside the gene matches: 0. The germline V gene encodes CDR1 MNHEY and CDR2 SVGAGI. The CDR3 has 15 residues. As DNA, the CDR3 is TGTGCCAGCAGTTACTCGGGACAGGGCTCCTACGAGCAGTACTTC. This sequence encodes CASSYSGQGSYEQYF.

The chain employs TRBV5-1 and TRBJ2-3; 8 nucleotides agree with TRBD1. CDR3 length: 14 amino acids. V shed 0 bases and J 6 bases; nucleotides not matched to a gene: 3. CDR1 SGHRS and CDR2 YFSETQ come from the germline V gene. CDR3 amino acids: CASSLGTGMDTQYF. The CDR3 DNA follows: TGCGCCAGCAGCTTGGGGACAGGGATGGATACGCAGTATTTT.

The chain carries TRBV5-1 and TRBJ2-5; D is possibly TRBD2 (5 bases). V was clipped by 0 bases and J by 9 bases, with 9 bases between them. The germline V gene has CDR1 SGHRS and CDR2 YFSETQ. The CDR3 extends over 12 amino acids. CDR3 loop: CASSLGAEAQYF. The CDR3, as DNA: TGCGCCAGCAGCTTGGGGGCGGAGGCCCAGTACTTC.

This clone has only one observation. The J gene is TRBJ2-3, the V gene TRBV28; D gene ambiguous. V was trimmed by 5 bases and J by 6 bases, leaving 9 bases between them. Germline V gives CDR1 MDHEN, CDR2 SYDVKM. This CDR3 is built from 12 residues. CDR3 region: CASSVLVDTQYF. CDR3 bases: TGTGCCAGCAGTGTTTTAGTGGATACGCAGTATTTT. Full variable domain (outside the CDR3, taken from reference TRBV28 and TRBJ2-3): DVKVTQSSRYLVKRTGEKVFLECVQDMDHENMFWYRQDPGLGLRLIYFSYDVKMKEKGDIPEGYSVSREKKERFSLILESASTNQTSMYLCASSVLVDTQYFGPGTRLTVL.

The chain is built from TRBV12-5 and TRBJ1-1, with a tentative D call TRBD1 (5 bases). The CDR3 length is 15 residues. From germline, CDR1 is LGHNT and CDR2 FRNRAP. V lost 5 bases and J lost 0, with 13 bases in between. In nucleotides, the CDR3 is TGTGCTAGTGGTCCCTCCCAGGGCCTGAACACTGAAGCTTTCTTT. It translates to CASGPSQGLNTEAFF.

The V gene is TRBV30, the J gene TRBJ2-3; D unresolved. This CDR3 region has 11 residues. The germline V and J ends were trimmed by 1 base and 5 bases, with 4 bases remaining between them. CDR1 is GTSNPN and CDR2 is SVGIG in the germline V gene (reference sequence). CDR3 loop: CAWSAGDTQYF. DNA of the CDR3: TGTGCCTGGAGTGCCGGAGATACGCAGTATTTT. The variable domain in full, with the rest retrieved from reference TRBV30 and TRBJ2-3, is SQTIHQWPATLVQPVGSPLSLECTVEGTSNPNLYWYRQAAGRGLQLLFYSVGIGQISSEVPQNLSASRPQDRQFILSSKKLLLSDSGFYLCAWSAGDTQYFGPGTRLTVL.

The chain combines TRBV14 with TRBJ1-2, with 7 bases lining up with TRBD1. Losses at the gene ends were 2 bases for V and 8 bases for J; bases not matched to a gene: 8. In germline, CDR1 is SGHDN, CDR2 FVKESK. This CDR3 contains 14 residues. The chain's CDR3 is CASSQNRGRGGYTF. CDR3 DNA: TGTGCCAGCAGCCAAAACAGGGGACGAGGCGGCTACACCTTC.

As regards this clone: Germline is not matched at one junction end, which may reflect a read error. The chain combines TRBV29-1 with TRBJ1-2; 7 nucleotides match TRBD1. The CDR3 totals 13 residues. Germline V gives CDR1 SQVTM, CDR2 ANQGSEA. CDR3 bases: TGCAGCGTGAGGGGACAGAATAACTATGGCTACCCCTTC. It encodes CSVRGQNNYGYPF.

CDR3 protein: CASKSGQGYSGANVLTF. CDR3 bases: TGTGCCAGCAAATCGGGACAGGGATACTCTGGGGCCAACGTCCTGACTTTC. The rearrangement uses TRBV2 and TRBJ2-6, with 9 bases identical to TRBD1. With 7 bases clipped from V and 0 bases from J, the junction kept 7 bases outside the gene matches. This CDR3 spans 17 amino acids. Germline V gene data show CDR1 as SNHLY and CDR2 as FYNNEI.

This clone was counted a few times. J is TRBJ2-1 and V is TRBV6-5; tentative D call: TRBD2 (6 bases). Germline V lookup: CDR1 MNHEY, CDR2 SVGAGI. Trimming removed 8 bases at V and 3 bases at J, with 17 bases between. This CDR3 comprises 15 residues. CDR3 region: CASSTRREYYNEQFF. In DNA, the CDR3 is TGTGCCAGCTCGACCCGTCGGGAGTACTACAATGAGCAGTTCTTC.

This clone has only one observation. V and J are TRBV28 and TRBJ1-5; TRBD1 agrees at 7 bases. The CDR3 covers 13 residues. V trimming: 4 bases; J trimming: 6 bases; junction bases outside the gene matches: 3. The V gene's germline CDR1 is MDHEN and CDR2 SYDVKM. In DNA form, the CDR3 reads TGTGCCAGCAGTTCAGGGGGGATTCAGCCCCAGCATTTT. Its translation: CASSSGGIQPQHF.

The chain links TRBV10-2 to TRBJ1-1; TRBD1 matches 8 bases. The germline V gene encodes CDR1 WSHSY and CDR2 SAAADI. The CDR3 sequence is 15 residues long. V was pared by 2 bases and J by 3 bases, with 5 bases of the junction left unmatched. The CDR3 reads CASSEKTGEDTEAFF. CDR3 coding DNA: TGCGCCAGCAGTGAGAAGACAGGGGAAGACACTGAAGCTTTCTTT.

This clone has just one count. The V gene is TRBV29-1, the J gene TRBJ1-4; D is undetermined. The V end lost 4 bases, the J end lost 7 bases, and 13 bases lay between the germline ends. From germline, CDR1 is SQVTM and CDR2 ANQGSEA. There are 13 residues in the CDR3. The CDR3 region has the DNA TGCAGCGTTGTCAGCGCCCCCTCTGAAAAACTGTTTTTT. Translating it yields CSVVSAPSEKLFF.

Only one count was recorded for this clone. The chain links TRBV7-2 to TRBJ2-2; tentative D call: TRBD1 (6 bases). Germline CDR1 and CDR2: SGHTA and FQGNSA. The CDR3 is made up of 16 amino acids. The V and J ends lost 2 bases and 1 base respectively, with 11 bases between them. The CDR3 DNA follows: TGTGCCAGCAGCTTATTGGGGGCCTTGAACACCGGGGAGCTGTTTTTT. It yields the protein CASSLLGALNTGELFF.

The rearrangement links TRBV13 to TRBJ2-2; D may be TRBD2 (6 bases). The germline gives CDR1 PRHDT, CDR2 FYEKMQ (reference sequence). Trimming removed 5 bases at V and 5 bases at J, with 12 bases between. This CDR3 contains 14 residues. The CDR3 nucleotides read TGTGCCAGCAGCCCGGGACTTCTAACCGGGGAGCTGTTTTTT. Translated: CASSPGLLTGELFF. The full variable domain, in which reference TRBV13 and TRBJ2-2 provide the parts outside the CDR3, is AAGVIQSPRHLIKEKRETATLKCYPIPRHDTVYWYQQGPGQDPQFLISFYEKMQSDKGSIPDRFSAQQFSDYHSELNMSSLELGDSALYFCASSPGLLTGELFFGEGSRLTVL.

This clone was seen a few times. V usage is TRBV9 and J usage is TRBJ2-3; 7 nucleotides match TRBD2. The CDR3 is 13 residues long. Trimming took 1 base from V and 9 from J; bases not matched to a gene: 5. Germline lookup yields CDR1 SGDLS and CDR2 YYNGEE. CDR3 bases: TGTGCCAGCAGCGTAACTTCCGGGGGGACGCAGTATTTT. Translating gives CASSVTSGGTQYF.

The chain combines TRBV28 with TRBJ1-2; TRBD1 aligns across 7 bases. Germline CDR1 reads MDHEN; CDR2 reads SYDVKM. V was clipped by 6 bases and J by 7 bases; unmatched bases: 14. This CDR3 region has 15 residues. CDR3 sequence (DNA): TGTGCCAGCAGCCCCATTGGCCAGGGGGAAAGTGGCTACACCTTC. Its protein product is CASSPIGQGESGYTF.

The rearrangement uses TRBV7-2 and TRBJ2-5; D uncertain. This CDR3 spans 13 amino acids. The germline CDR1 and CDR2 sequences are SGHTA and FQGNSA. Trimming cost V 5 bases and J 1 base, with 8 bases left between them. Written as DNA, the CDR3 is TGTGCCAGCAGCCTAAATCCCCAAGAGACCCAGTACTTC. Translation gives CASSLNPQETQYF.

CDR3 amino acids: CASSLGSQPLHF. The CDR3 DNA sequence: TGTGCCAGCAGCTTAGGATCACAACCCCTCCACTTT. The V call is TRBV11-2, the J call TRBJ1-6; D is unresolved. Germline V gene sequence: CDR1 SGHAT, CDR2 FQNNGV. This CDR3 region has 12 residues. The germline V and J ends were trimmed by 1 base and 12 bases, with 7 bases remaining between them.

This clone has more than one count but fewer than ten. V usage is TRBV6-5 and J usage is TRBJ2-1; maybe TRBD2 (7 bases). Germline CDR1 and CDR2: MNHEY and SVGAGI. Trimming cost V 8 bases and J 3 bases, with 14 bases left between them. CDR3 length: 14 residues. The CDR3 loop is CASRGGESYNEQFF. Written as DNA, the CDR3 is TGTGCCAGCCGAGGGGGGGAAAGCTACAATGAGCAGTTCTTC.

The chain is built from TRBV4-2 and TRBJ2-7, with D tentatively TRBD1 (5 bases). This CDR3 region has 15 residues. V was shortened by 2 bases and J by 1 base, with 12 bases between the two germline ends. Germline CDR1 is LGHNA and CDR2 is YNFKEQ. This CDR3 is CASSQNEGASYEQYF. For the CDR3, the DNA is TGTGCCAGCAGCCAAAACGAAGGGGCATCCTACGAGCAGTACTTC.

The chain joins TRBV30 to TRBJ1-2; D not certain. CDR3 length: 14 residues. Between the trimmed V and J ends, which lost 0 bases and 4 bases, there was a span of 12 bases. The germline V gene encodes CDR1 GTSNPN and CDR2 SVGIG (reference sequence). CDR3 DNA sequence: TGTGCCTGGAGTGTACCATCAGACACCTATGGCTACACCTTC. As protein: CAWSVPSDTYGYTF.

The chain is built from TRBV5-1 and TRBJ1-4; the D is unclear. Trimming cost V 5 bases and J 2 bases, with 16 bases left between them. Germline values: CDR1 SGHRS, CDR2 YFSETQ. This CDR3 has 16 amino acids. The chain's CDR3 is CASSRGPQGTNEKLFF. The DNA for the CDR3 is TGCGCCAGCAGTCGAGGGCCCCAAGGCACTAATGAAAAACTGTTTTTT.